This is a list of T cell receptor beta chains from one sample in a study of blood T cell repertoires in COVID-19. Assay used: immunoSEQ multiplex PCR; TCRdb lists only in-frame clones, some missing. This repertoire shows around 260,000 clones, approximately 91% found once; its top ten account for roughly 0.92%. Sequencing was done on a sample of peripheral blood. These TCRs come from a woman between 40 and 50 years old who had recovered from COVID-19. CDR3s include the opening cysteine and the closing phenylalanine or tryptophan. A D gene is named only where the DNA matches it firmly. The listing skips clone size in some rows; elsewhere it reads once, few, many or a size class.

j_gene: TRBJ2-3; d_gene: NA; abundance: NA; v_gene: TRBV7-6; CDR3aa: CASSPGPAISGASTDTQYF; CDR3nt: TGTGCCAGCAGCCCCGGCCCGGCCATTAGTGGAGCTAGCACAGATACGCAGTATTTT
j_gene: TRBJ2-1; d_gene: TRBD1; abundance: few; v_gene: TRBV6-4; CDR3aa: CASSARDREGEQFF; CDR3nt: TGTGCCAGCAGTGCCCGGGACAGGGAGGGTGAGCAGTTCTTC
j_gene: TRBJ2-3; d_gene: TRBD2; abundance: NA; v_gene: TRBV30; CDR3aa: CAWRLARTSGSRDTQYF; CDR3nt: TGTGCCTGGAGATTGGCACGGACTAGCGGGAGTCGGGATACGCAGTATTTT
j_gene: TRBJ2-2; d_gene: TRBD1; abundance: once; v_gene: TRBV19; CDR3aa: CASTPWAGGTGELFF; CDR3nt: TGTGCCAGTACCCCCTGGGCAGGGGGAACCGGGGAGCTGTTTTTT
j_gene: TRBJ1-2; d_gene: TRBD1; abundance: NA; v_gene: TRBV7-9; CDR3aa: CASSSGQGVIYGYTF; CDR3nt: TGTGCCAGCAGCTCCGGACAGGGGGTTATCTATGGCTACACCTTC
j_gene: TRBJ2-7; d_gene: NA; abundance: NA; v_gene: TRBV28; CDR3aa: CASSLGSYEQYF; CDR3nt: TGTGCCAGCAGTTTAGGGAGCTACGAGCAGTACTTC
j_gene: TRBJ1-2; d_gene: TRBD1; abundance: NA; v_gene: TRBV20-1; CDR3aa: CSASDRGTEGYGYTF; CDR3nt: TGCAGTGCTAGTGACAGGGGGACTGAAGGCTATGGCTACACCTTC
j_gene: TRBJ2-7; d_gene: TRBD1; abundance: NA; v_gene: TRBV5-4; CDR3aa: CASSLDRGGYEQYF; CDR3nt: TGTGCCAGCAGCCTGGACAGGGGGGGGTACGAGCAGTACTTC
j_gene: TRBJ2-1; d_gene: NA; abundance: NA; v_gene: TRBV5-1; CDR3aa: CASSLEIRGTVNEQFF; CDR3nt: TGCGCCAGCAGCTTGGAAATCAGGGGAACGGTGAATGAGCAGTTCTTC
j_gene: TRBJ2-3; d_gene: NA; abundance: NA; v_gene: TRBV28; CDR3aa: CASSTPRLGGGSDTQYF; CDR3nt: TGTGCCAGCAGTACCCCCCGACTAGGAGGAGGATCAGATACGCAGTATTTT
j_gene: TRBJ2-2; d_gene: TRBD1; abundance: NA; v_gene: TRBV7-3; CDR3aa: CASSSGRGLGTGELFF; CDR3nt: TGTGCCAGCAGCAGCGGAAGGGGGCTCGGCACCGGGGAGCTGTTTTTT
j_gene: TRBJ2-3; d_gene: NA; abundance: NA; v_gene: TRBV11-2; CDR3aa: CASSLRVSRTDTQYF; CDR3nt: TGTGCCAGCAGTTTGAGGGTCTCCCGAACAGATACGCAGTATTTT
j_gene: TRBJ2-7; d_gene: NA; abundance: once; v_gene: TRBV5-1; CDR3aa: CASSLGLPGTYEQYF; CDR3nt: TGCGCCAGCAGCCTCGGACTCCCTGGCACCTACGAGCAGTACTTC
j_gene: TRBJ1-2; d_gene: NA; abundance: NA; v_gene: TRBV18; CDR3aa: CASSPYPVEVSGYTF; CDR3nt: TGTGCCAGCTCACCATACCCCGTGGAGGTTTCTGGCTACACCTTC
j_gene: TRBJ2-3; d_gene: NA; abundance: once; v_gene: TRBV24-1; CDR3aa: CATSTTYTDTQYF; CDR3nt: TGTGCCACCAGTACTACATACACAGATACGCAGTATTTT
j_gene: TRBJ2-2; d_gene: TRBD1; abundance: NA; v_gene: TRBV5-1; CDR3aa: CASSIQSGTGSTGELFF; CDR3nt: TGCGCCAGCAGCATACAATCCGGGACAGGGTCCACCGGGGAGCTGTTTTTT
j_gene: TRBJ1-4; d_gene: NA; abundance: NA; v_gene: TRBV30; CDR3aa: CAWSPMGAREKLFF; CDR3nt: TGTGCCTGGAGCCCTATGGGGGCGCGAGAAAAACTGTTTTTT
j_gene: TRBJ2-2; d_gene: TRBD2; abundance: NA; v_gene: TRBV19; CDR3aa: CAAAGLAGGLNTGELFF; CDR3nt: TGTGCGGCGGCTGGACTAGCGGGAGGGCTGAACACCGGGGAGCTGTTTTTT
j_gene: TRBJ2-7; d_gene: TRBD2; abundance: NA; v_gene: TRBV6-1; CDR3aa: CASSESPSGAYEQYF; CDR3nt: TGTGCCAGCAGTGAATCCCCTAGCGGGGCTTACGAGCAGTACTTC
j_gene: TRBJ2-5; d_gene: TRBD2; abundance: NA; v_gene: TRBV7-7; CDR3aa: CASSLGSGGGPETQYF; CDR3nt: TGTGCTAGCAGTCTCGGATCGGGGGGAGGGCCAGAGACCCAGTACTTC
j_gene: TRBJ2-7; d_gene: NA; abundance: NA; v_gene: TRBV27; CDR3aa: CASGEGQPSYEQYF; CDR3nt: TGTGCCAGCGGCGAAGGACAACCCTCCTACGAGCAGTACTTC
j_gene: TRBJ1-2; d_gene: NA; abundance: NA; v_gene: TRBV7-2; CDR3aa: CASSLWLQGISTGGYTF; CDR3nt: TGTGCCAGCAGCTTATGGCTCCAGGGGATTTCAACTGGTGGCTACACCTTC
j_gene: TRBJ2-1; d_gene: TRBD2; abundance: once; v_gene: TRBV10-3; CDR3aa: CASRTSGSSYNEQFF; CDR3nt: TGTGCCTCCCGGACTAGCGGGAGCTCCTACAATGAGCAGTTCTTC
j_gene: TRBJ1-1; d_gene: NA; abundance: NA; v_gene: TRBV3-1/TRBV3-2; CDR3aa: CASRMASGTEAFF; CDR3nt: TGTGCCAGCAGAATGGCCTCGGGCACTGAAGCTTTCTTT
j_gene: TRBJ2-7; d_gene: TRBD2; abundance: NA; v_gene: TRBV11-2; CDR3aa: CASSLRLAAYEQYF; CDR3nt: TGTGCCAGCAGCTTACGACTAGCTGCCTACGAGCAGTACTTC
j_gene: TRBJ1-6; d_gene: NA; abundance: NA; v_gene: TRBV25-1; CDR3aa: CASSESRSSYNSPLHF; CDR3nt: TGTGCCAGCAGTGAATCTAGGAGCTCCTATAATTCACCCCTCCACTTT
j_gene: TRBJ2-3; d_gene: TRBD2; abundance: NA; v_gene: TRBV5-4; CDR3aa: CASSSRTSADTQYF; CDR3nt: TGTGCCAGCAGCTCTCGGACTAGCGCAGATACGCAGTATTTT
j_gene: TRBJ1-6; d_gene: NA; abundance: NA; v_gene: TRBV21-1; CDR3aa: CASSRGGGTDRGRNSPLHF; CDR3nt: TGTGCCAGCAGCCGGGGAGGGGGTACGGACCGCGGGAGGAATTCACCCCTCCACTTT
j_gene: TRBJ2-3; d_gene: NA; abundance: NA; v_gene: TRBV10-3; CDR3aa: CAISESTWGGTDTQYF; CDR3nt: TGTGCCATCAGTGAGTCGACTTGGGGGGGCACAGATACGCAGTATTTT
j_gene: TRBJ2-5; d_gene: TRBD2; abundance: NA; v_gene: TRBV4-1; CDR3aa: CASSPGTSAQETQYF; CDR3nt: TGCGCCAGCAGCCCCGGGACTAGCGCGCAAGAGACCCAGTACTTC
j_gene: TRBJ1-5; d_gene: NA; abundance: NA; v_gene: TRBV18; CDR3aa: CASSPTKGGNQPQHF; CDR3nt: TGTGCCAGCTCCCCGACCAAAGGGGGCAATCAGCCCCAGCATTTT
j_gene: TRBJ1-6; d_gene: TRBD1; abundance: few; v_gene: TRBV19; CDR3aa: CASRGQGENSPLHF; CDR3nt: TGTGCCAGTAGGGGACAGGGGGAGAATTCACCCCTCCACTTT
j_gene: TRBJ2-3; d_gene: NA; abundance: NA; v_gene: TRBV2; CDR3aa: CASSEQGTDTQYF; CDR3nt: TGTGCCAGCAGTGAACAGGGCACAGATACGCAGTATTTT
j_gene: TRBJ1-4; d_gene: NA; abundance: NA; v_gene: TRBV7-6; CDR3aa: CASSGLTATNEKLFF; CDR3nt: TGTGCCAGCAGCGGTTTGACAGCAACTAATGAAAAACTGTTTTTT
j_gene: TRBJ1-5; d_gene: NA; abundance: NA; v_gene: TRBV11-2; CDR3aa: CASSLGRGQPQHF; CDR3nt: TGTGCCAGCAGCTTAGGAAGGGGCCAGCCCCAGCATTTT
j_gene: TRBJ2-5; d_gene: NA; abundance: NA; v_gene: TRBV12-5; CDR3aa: CASGLGRAGSDCLVAQYF; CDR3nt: TGTGCTAGTGGTTTGGGGCGGGCCGGGAGTGATTGTCTAGTCGCCCAGTACTTC
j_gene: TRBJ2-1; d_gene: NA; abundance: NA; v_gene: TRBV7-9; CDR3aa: CAGRGLLNEQFF; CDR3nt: TGTGCCGGACGTGGACTGCTCAATGAGCAGTTCTTC
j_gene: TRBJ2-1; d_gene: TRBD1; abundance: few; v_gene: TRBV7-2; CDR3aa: CASSLAGTGEHEQFF; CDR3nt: TGTGCCAGCAGCTTGGCCGGGACAGGGGAACATGAGCAGTTCTTC
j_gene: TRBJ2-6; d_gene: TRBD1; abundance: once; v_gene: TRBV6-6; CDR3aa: CASSLGQSGANVLTF; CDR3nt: TGTGCCAGCAGTTTGGGACAGTCTGGGGCCAACGTCCTGACTTTC
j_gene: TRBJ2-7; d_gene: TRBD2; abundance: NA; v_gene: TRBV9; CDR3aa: CASSEGAGSSYEQYF; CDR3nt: TGTGCCAGCAGCGAGGGAGCGGGGTCCTCCTACGAGCAGTACTTC
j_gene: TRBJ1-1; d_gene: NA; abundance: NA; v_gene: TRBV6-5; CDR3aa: CATSTTERNTEAFF; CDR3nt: TGTGCCACCAGTACGACAGAAAGAAACACTGAAGCTTTCTTT
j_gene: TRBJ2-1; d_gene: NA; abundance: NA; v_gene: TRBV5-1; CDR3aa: CASSSSPSSYNEQFF; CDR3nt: TGCGCCAGCAGCAGCAGCCCTAGCTCCTACAATGAGCAGTTCTTC
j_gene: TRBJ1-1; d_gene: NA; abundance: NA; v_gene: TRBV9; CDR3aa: CASSVVQGNTEAFF; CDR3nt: TGTGCCAGCAGCGTAGTACAGGGCAACACTGAAGCTTTCTTT
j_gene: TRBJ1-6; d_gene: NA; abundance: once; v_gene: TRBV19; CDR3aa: CASRDTNSPLHF; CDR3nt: TGTGCCAGCCGGGACACCAATTCACCCCTCCACTTT
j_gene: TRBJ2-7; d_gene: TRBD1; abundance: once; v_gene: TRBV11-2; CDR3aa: CASSLVGTGDPYEQYF; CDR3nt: TGTGCCAGCAGCTTAGTTGGGACAGGGGATCCCTACGAGCAGTACTTC
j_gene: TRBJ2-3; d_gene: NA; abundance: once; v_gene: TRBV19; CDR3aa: CASSISGTSTDTQYF; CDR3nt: TGTGCCAGTAGTATATCGGGAACTAGCACAGATACGCAGTATTTT
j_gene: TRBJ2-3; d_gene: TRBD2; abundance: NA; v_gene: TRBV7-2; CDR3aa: CASSWGLAGGPEWTDTQYF; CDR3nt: TGTGCCAGCAGCTGGGGACTAGCGGGAGGGCCAGAGTGGACAGATACGCAGTATTTT
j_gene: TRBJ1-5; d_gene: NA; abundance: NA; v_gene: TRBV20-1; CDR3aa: CSASRGSAQPQHF; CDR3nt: TGCAGTGCTAGTCGGGGGTCGGCTCAGCCCCAGCATTTT
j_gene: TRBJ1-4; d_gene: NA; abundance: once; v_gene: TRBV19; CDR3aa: CASSPSPEHNEKLFF; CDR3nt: TGTGCCAGTAGTCCTTCCCCGGAGCATAATGAAAAACTGTTTTTT
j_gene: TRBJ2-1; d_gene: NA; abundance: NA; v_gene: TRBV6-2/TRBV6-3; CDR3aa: CASSLNEQFF; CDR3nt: TGTGCCAGCAGTCTCAATGAGCAGTTCTTC
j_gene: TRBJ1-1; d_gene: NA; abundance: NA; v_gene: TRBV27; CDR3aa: CASSKFTGHGTEAFF; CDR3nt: TGTGCCAGCAGTAAATTCACGGGACACGGCACTGAAGCTTTCTTT
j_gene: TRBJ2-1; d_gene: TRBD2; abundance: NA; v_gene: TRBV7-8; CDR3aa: CASSLAGRLAGEVEQFF; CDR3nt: TGTGCCAGCAGCTTAGCAGGCCGGCTAGCGGGAGAGGTAGAGCAGTTCTTC
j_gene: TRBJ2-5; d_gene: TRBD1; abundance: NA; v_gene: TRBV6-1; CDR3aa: CASSEPVRGFSETQYF; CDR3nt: TGTGCCAGCAGTGAACCCGTCAGGGGGTTTAGTGAGACCCAGTACTTC
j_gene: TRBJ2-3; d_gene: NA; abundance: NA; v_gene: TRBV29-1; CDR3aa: CSSPGLGTDTQYF; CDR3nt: TGCAGCTCACCGGGACTGGGGACTGATACGCAGTATTTT
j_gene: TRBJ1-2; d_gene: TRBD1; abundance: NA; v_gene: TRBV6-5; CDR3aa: CASRLDRDGGYTF; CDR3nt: TGTGCCAGCAGACTCGACAGGGACGGAGGCTACACCTTC
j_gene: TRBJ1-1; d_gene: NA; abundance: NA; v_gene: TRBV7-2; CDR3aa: CASSVGSNTEAFF; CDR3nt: TGTGCCAGCAGCGTGGGCAGCAACACTGAAGCTTTCTTT